This entry lists 25 T cell receptor beta chains sequenced from one sample in a study of T cell clonality in common variable immunodeficiency. General observations from the study: Fewer deletions and N-nucleotide insertions were reportedly seen in common variable immunodeficiency TCR beta sequences.

No antigen has been identified for these receptors. Only in-frame clones appear in the TCRdb table, and some are missing; sequencing was by immunoSEQ multiplex PCR. The repertoire has approximately 18,000 clones, none seen only once; the ten largest take around 6.3%. The sample was peripheral blood mononuclear cells. These TCRs come from a human donor with common variable immunodeficiency.

This clone was observed many times. The observed sequence ends 3 residues before the CDR3 terminus, with the missing tail filled in from the germline J gene. The chain uses TRBV7-3 and TRBJ2-3; TRBD2 is a possible D gene (6 bases). V lost 1 base and J 0 bases, leaving 8 bases between the germline ends. The CDR3 is made up of 15 amino acids. Germline values: CDR1 SGHTA, CDR2 FQGTGA. The CDR3 bases that were read are TGTGCCAGCAGCTTAAGCGGGATCAGCACAGATACG. Its protein product is CASSLSGISTDT. The full-length CDR3 reads as CASSLSGISTDTQYF.

This clone was detected ten times or more. The read stops 3 residues short of the end of the CDR3; the missing end is completed from the germline J gene. V usage is TRBV20-1 and J usage is TRBJ2-3; 11 nucleotides match TRBD1. Losses at the gene ends were 6 bases for V and 5 bases for J; bases not matched to a gene: 10. There are 15 residues in the CDR3. The germline gives CDR1 DFQATT, CDR2 SNEGSKA (reference sequence). The CDR3 spells CSALPADRGLDTQYF. The CDR3 DNA, read in part, is TGCAGTGCCCTCCCTGCGGACAGGGGGCTAGATACG.

This clone came up a few times. The read terminates 3 residues before the CDR3 end, so the remaining end is supplied by the germline J gene. The gene calls are TRBV30 and TRBJ1-6, with D possibly TRBD1 on 5 matching bases. Trimming shortened V by 4 bases and J by 8 bases, and 12 bases separated the two germline ends. The germline gives CDR1 GTSNPN, CDR2 SVGIG (reference sequence). This CDR3 is 13 amino acids long. Partial CDR3 DNA: TGTGCCTGGATGGCGGGGGATTATTCACCC. Its translation: CAWMAGDYSP. The entire CDR3 sequence reads CAWMAGDYSPLHF.

About this clone: The CDR3 is cut off 3 residues early in the read; its end comes from the germline J gene. The chain joins TRBV2 to TRBJ2-7; 7 nucleotides line up with TRBD2. This CDR3 is 17 amino acids long. V dropped 3 bases and J dropped 3; count of bases not matched to a gene: 14. Looked up from germline, CDR1 is SNHLY and CDR2 is FYNNEI. The sequenced CDR3 bases are TGTGCCAGCAGTGACGGCCCCAGTTGGGTAGCGGGCTACGAG. It translates to CASSDGPSWVAGYE. Given in full, the CDR3 is CASSDGPSWVAGYEQYF.

This clone appeared many times. The read ends 3 residues shy of where the CDR3 ends; the end is completed using the germline J gene. This chain uses TRBV5-1 with TRBJ1-2, with TRBD1 identical over 8 bases. CDR3 length equals 16 residues. Trimming cost V 3 bases and J 0 bases; bases outside gene matches: 7. Germline V CDR1 and CDR2: SGHRS, YFSETQ. CDR3 amino acids: CASSYRQGRTNYGYTF. The sequenced CDR3 bases are TGCGCCAGCAGCTACCGACAGGGGAGGACTAACTATGGC.

This clone was counted many times. The CDR3 end lies 3 residues beyond the end of the read and is filled in from the germline J gene. The chain combines TRBV5-1 with TRBJ1-1; TRBD1 agrees at 10 bases. The CDR3 totals 17 residues. The V segment lost 1 base and the J segment 0 bases; nucleotides outside the gene matches: 6. CDR1 and CDR2 from the germline V gene are SGHRS and YFSETQ. Incomplete CDR3 DNA: TGCGCCAGCAGCTTGCGTCCTGGACAGGGGGTGAACACTGAA. As protein: CASSLRPGQGVNTE. The CDR3 in its entirety is CASSLRPGQGVNTEAFF.

At least ten counts were recorded for this clone. The read ends 3 residues early relative to the CDR3; the germline J gene fills the gap. The chain is built from TRBV5-4 and TRBJ1-2, with D possibly matching TRBD1 (6 bases). From germline, CDR1 is SGHNT and CDR2 YYREEE (reference sequence). V was cut by 1 base and J by 7 bases, with 11 bases left in between. This CDR3 has 13 amino acids. CDR3 loop: CASSLLQGIGYTF. Partial CDR3 DNA: TGTGCCAGCAGCTTGCTCCAGGGGATTGGC.

Notes on this clone: The read falls 3 residues short of the CDR3 end, and the missing part is taken from the germline J gene. This chain connects TRBV20-1 to TRBJ2-7, with unresolved D. Trimming removed 7 bases from V and 0 bases from J, with 13 bases in between. Germline lookup yields CDR1 DFQATT and CDR2 SNEGSKA (reference sequence). This CDR3 comprises 13 residues. Partial CDR3 DNA: TGCAGTGTCTTGCGGCCTTACTCCTACGAG. Protein: CSVLRPYSYE. The full CDR3 sequence reads CSVLRPYSYEQYF.

This clone was seen more than once but under ten times. The read terminates 3 residues before the CDR3 end, so the remaining end is supplied by the germline J gene. This chain joins TRBV19 and TRBJ1-4, with D possibly TRBD1 on 6 matching bases. Trimming cost V 3 bases and J 5 bases, with 16 bases left between them. From germline, CDR1 is LNHDA and CDR2 SQIVND (reference sequence). The CDR3 loop spans 16 amino acids. The part of the CDR3 DNA that was read is TGTGCCAGTAGTATGGAACCGGGACATCTCAATGAAAAA. Translated, it gives CASSMEPGHLNEK. The full CDR3 protein is CASSMEPGHLNEKLFF.

In regard to this clone: The observed sequence ends 3 residues before the CDR3 terminus, with the missing tail filled in from the germline J gene. The gene calls are TRBV2 and TRBJ2-2; 9 bases align to TRBD1. J gave up 4 bases and V 8 bases, and 5 bases lay outside the gene matches. The germline gives CDR1 SNHLY, CDR2 FYNNEI. This CDR3 region has 14 residues. CDR3 residues: CASRRTGVTGELFF. The part of the CDR3 DNA that was read is TGTGCCAGCCGGCGGACAGGGGTCACCGGGGAG. Full variable domain (remainder filled in from reference TRBV2 and TRBJ2-2): EPEVTQTPSHQVTQMGQEVILRCVPISNHLYFYWYRQILGQKVEFLVSFYNNEISEKSEIFDDQFSVERPDGSNFTLKIRSTKLEDSAMYFCASRRTGVTGELFFGEGSRLTVL.

This clone was found a few times. The read finishes 3 residues shy of the CDR3 end, and the germline J gene is used to complete it. The chain links TRBV2 to TRBJ1-2; 7 nucleotides line up with TRBD1. CDR3 size: 15 residues. Germline V gives CDR1 SNHLY, CDR2 FYNNEI. This CDR3 reads CASSEALTGEGGYTF. The sequenced CDR3 bases are TGTGCCAGCAGTGAAGCGCTTACAGGGGAAGGAGGC.

To note about this clone: The observed sequence ends 3 residues before the CDR3 terminus, with the missing tail filled in from the germline J gene. This sequence joins TRBV6-2 or TRBV6-3 and TRBJ2-3; 8 bases line up with TRBD1. CDR3 length: 14 residues. The trim removed 7 bases at V and 6 bases at J, leaving 9 bases unmatched. In germline, CDR1 is MNHEY, CDR2 SVGEGT. Partial CDR3 DNA: TGTGCCAGCAATACAGGGGGTCCCAGGGATACG. Translation: CASNTGGPRDT. The whole CDR3 region reads CASNTGGPRDTQYF.

To note about this clone: The sequence runs out 3 residues before the end of the CDR3; the remainder is reconstructed from the germline J gene. The chain carries TRBV7-2 and TRBJ1-1; tentative D call: TRBD1 (5 bases). The length of the CDR3 is 15 residues. Germline V gene data show CDR1 as SGHTA and CDR2 as FQGNSA. V was pared by 5 bases and J by 4 bases, with 17 bases between. CDR3 sequence: CASSLAGKGGTEAFF. CDR3 DNA (partial): TGTGCCAGCAGCCTTGCAGGGAAGGGAGGCACTGAA.

Comment on this clone: The read ends 3 residues early relative to the CDR3; the germline J gene fills the gap. This chain uses TRBV2 with TRBJ2-3; 15 nucleotides align to TRBD2. Trimming at V came to 5 bases and at J to 5 bases, leaving 5 bases not matched to a gene. Germline V gene lookup returns CDR1 SNHLY and CDR2 FYNNEI. The CDR3 consists of 16 residues. The CDR3 spells CASSKGLAGGQDTQYF. The CDR3 bases that were read are TGTGCCAGCAGTAAGGGACTAGCGGGAGGACAAGATACG.

This clone has a count of ten or more. The CDR3 extends 3 residues past the end of the read, so its final part is completed from the germline J gene. The V and J genes are TRBV7-2 and TRBJ2-2, with D unresolved. Trimming left V 0 bases short and J 1 base short, with 15 bases between. The V gene's germline CDR1 is SGHTA and CDR2 FQGNSA. The CDR3 is made up of 18 amino acids. The CDR3: CASSLAVAAYLNTGELFF. The DNA read from the CDR3 is TGTGCCAGCAGCTTAGCGGTTGCGGCCTACTTGAACACCGGGGAG.

This clone was seen many times. A junction end diverges from the germline sequence, so it may reflect a read error. The read stops 3 residues short of the end of the CDR3; the missing end is completed from the germline J gene. J is TRBJ2-7 and V is TRBV4-2; tentative D call: TRBD2 (6 bases). Looked up from germline, CDR1 is LGHNA and CDR2 is YNFKEQ. CDR3 size: 16 residues. The CDR3 bases that were read are TGCGCCAGCAGCCAAGATGCGGGGCCCTCCTCCTACGAG. It codes for CASSQDAGPSSYE. The CDR3 in full is CASSQDAGPSSYEQYF.

This clone appeared a few times. The CDR3 is cut off 3 residues early in the read; its end comes from the germline J gene. The rearrangement uses TRBV5-1 and TRBJ2-5; TRBD2 matches 9 bases. CDR1 SGHRS and CDR2 YFSETQ come from the germline V gene. V dropped 4 bases and J dropped 2; count of bases not matched to a gene: 6. This CDR3 comprises 15 residues. The covered CDR3 bases are TGCGCCAGCAGCCCTATGAGCGGGGGGCAAGAGACC. Translating it yields CASSPMSGGQET. The CDR3 in its entirety is CASSPMSGGQETQYF.

Only a few counts were recorded for this clone. The read ends 3 residues before the CDR3 terminus; that terminus is restored from the germline J gene. The J gene is TRBJ1-2, the V gene TRBV6-1, with TRBD1 as a possible D gene (5 bases). The CDR3 contains 14 residues. Trimming stripped 0 bases from V and 4 bases from J, with 9 bases between. From germline, CDR1 is MNHNS and CDR2 SASEGT. The CDR3 DNA, read in part, is TGTGCCAGCAGTGAAGCGGGGCACTCCTATGGC. Translated, it gives CASSEAGHSYG. The CDR3 reads in full as CASSEAGHSYGYTF.

This clone was detected ten times or more. Read data end 3 residues before the CDR3 end; the end is taken from the germline J gene. The chain is built from TRBV7-2 and TRBJ1-2; TRBD1 matches at 9 bases. After removal of 6 bases from V and 2 bases from J, the junction contained 7 bases not matched to a gene. This CDR3 contains 15 residues. Germline assignment: CDR1 SGHTA and CDR2 FQGNSA. Partial CDR3 DNA: TGTGCCAGCAGGGGACAGGGACTTCGCAACTATGGC. This sequence encodes CASRGQGLRNYG. The entire CDR3 sequence reads CASRGQGLRNYGYTF. The whole variable domain, filled in from reference TRBV7-2 and TRBJ1-2, reads GAGVSQSPSNKVTEKGKDVELRCDPISGHTALYWYRQSLGQGLEFLIYFQGNSAPDKSGLPSDRFSAERTGGSVSTLTIQRTQQEDSAVYLCASRGQGLRNYGYTFGSGTRLTVV.

Comments on this clone: The read terminates 3 residues ahead of where the CDR3 ends, so the germline J gene completes it. The chain is built from TRBV6-2 or TRBV6-3 and TRBJ1-1; 9 bases are shared with TRBD1. There are 17 residues in the CDR3. V lost 2 bases to trimming and J lost 1 base; unmatched junction nucleotides: 8. Germline CDR1 reads MNHEY; CDR2 reads SVGEGT. The CDR3: CASSYRTGARGNTEAFF. Incomplete CDR3 DNA: TGTGCCAGCAGTTACCGGACAGGGGCTAGGGGGAACACTGAA.

By its share, this clone is medium-sized. The CDR3 sequence: CSAKLFQGSTEAFF. The CDR3 DNA, read in part, is TGCAGTGCTAAACTGTTTCAGGGAAGCACTGAA. The genes are TRBV20-1 and TRBJ1-1, with D possibly TRBD1 on 5 matching bases. The observed sequence ends 3 residues before the CDR3 terminus, with the missing tail filled in from the germline J gene. Germline assignment: CDR1 DFQATT and CDR2 SNEGSKA (reference sequence). Trimming removed 4 bases from V and 4 bases from J, with 16 bases in between. This CDR3 is built from 14 residues.

This clone was detected only a few times. The CDR3 is cut off 3 residues early in the read; its end comes from the germline J gene. The J gene is TRBJ1-6, the V gene TRBV19; tentatively, D is TRBD1 (5 bases). Germline CDR1 LNHDA, CDR2 SQIVND (reference sequence). Trimming cost V 5 bases and J 10 bases, with 15 bases left between them. CDR3 size: 14 residues. Partial CDR3 DNA: TGTGCCAGTAGTGGGGTGGTAGGGGTCTCACCC. Residues: CASSGVVGVSP. The full CDR3 reads CASSGVVGVSPLHF.

This clone was seen a handful of times. The sequenced fragment ends 3 residues before the CDR3 boundary, so the rest is inferred from the germline J gene. The chain has TRBV7-9 and TRBJ1-1, with D hard to call. V was clipped by 10 bases and J by 3 bases, with 9 bases between them. Per the germline V gene, CDR1 is SEHNR and CDR2 is FQNEAQ (reference sequence). This CDR3 contains 11 residues. The chain's CDR3 is CAMSGDTEAFF. CDR3 DNA (partial): TGTGCCATGTCGGGTGACACTGAA. Combining the CDR3 with reference TRBV7-9 and TRBJ1-1 gives the whole variable domain DTGVSQNPRHKITKRGQNVTFRCDPISEHNRLYWYRQTLGQGPEFLTYFQNEAQLEKSRLLSDRFSAERPKGSFSTLEIQRTEQGDSAMYLCAMSGDTEAFFGQGTRLTVV.

This clone came up many times. Sequencing ends 3 residues short of the CDR3 end; the germline J gene provides the rest. This rearrangement joins TRBV19 to TRBJ1-2; TRBD1 matches at 12 bases. The length of the CDR3 is 14 residues. In germline, CDR1 is LNHDA, CDR2 SQIVND (reference sequence). The CDR3 here is CASSSGQGAGGYTF. The sequenced part of the CDR3 DNA is TGTGCCAGTAGTTCGGGACAGGGGGCAGGAGGC.

On this clone itself: The read is 3 residues too short to cover the CDR3 end, so that end is filled in from the germline J gene. This chain connects TRBV2 to TRBJ1-5; TRBD1 aligns across 7 bases. The CDR3 is made up of 15 amino acids. J gave up 1 base and V 5 bases, and 5 bases lay outside the gene matches. CDR1 and CDR2 from the germline V gene are SNHLY and FYNNEI. The CDR3 DNA, read in part, is TGTGCCAGCAGTCTCGGGACAGCCAGCAATCAGCCC. It encodes CASSLGTASNQP. In full, the CDR3 reads CASSLGTASNQPQHF.